These T cell receptor beta chains were read from a single sample in a study of cytomegalovirus exposure and HLA in healthy donors. Data came from immunoSEQ multiplex PCR; TCRdb stores just in-frame clones and leaves some out. The profile shows fewer than 200,000 clones, roughly 85% of them singletons. The sample consisted of PBMCs. The receptors were sampled from a woman between 40 and 55 years old in good health and CMV-seronegative. The CDR3 runs from the conserved cysteine through the conserved F or W. A D gene is named only where the DNA matches it firmly. Clone size is given for some rows only: seen once, a few or many times, or a class if the clone is expanded.

v_call: TRBV7-2
j_call: TRBJ1-1
cdr3_length: 13
d_call: -
clone_size: -
cdr3_nt: TGTGCCAGCAGCCTCGACAGGAGCTGTGAAGCTTTCTTT
cdr3_aa: CASSLDRSCEAFF

v_call: TRBV19
j_call: TRBJ1-3
cdr3_length: 15
d_call: -
clone_size: -
cdr3_nt: TGTGCCAGTAGTTTCTCGTCCAGCTCTGGAAACACCATATATTTT
cdr3_aa: CASSFSSSSGNTIYF

v_call: TRBV4-2
j_call: TRBJ2-3
cdr3_length: 17
d_call: -
clone_size: -
cdr3_nt: TGTGCCAGCAGCCAAGATCCCCAGCGGGCTAGCACAGATACGCAGTATTTT
cdr3_aa: CASSQDPQRASTDTQYF

v_call: TRBV7-8
j_call: TRBJ2-4
cdr3_length: 16
d_call: TRBD2
clone_size: -
cdr3_nt: TGTGCCAGCAGCTTAGGGGATAGCGGGAGCACAAACATTCAGTACTTC
cdr3_aa: CASSLGDSGSTNIQYF

v_call: TRBV4-3
j_call: TRBJ1-1
cdr3_length: 14
d_call: -
clone_size: -
cdr3_nt: TGCGCCAGCAGCCAAGACCCTGGCAGGGGTAAAGCTTTCTTT
cdr3_aa: CASSQDPGRGKAFF

v_call: TRBV4-3
j_call: TRBJ1-4
cdr3_length: 17
d_call: -
clone_size: -
cdr3_nt: TGCGCCAGCAGCCAAGCGAGGACGAGGGGGTCCCCTGAAAAACTGTTTTTT
cdr3_aa: CASSQARTRGSPEKLFF

v_call: TRBV6-5
j_call: TRBJ2-7
cdr3_length: 14
d_call: TRBD2
clone_size: few
cdr3_nt: TGTGCCAGCAGTTTATTAGCGGGGGACTACGAGCAGTACTTC
cdr3_aa: CASSLLAGDYEQYF

v_call: TRBV6-1
j_call: TRBJ1-2
cdr3_length: 13
d_call: -
clone_size: -
cdr3_nt: TGTGCCAGCAATGGGATGGGAGTCCTTGGCTACACCTTC
cdr3_aa: CASNGMGVLGYTF

v_call: TRBV6-6
j_call: TRBJ2-5
cdr3_length: 14
d_call: -
clone_size: once
cdr3_nt: TGTGCCAGCAGCTCGCTAGCGACTCAAGAGACCCAGTACTTC
cdr3_aa: CASSSLATQETQYF

v_call: TRBV10-1
j_call: TRBJ2-7
cdr3_length: 15
d_call: TRBD1
clone_size: -
cdr3_nt: TGCGCCAGCAGTGACCCAGGACAGGGCCACTACGAGCAGTACTTC
cdr3_aa: CASSDPGQGHYEQYF

v_call: TRBV7-2
j_call: TRBJ2-7
cdr3_length: 15
d_call: -
clone_size: -
cdr3_nt: TGTGCCAGCAGCCGGGCGGACAGTCCCCCCTACGAGCAGTACTTC
cdr3_aa: CASSRADSPPYEQYF

v_call: TRBV4-2
j_call: TRBJ2-6
cdr3_length: 17
d_call: TRBD2
clone_size: -
cdr3_nt: TGTGCCAGCGGCCCGGGAGGGGCCTCATCTGGGGCCAACGTCCTGACTTTC
cdr3_aa: CASGPGGASSGANVLTF

v_call: TRBV6-6
j_call: TRBJ1-1
cdr3_length: 14
d_call: -
clone_size: -
cdr3_nt: TGTGCCAGCAGTTACCGAGGGGGTGGCACTGAAGCTTTCTTT
cdr3_aa: CASSYRGGGTEAFF

v_call: TRBV5-1
j_call: TRBJ2-5
cdr3_length: 15
d_call: TRBD2
clone_size: once
cdr3_nt: TGCGCCAGCAGCCAGAGTAGCGGGGGACGAGAGACCCAGTACTTC
cdr3_aa: CASSQSSGGRETQYF

v_call: TRBV6-1
j_call: TRBJ1-6
cdr3_length: 15
d_call: -
clone_size: -
cdr3_nt: TGTGCCAGCAGTGAACCGACAGTTTATAATTCACCCCTCCACTTT
cdr3_aa: CASSEPTVYNSPLHF

v_call: TRBV27
j_call: TRBJ1-6
cdr3_length: 12
d_call: -
clone_size: few
cdr3_nt: TGTGCCAGCAGTTTAACGGGTTCACCCCTCCACTTT
cdr3_aa: CASSLTGSPLHF

v_call: TRBV11-3
j_call: TRBJ2-5
cdr3_length: 14
d_call: -
clone_size: -
cdr3_nt: TGTGCCAGCAGCTTAGGGGGGCTACAAGAGACCCAGTACTTC
cdr3_aa: CASSLGGLQETQYF

v_call: TRBV4-3
j_call: TRBJ1-6
cdr3_length: 17
d_call: TRBD1
clone_size: -
cdr3_nt: TGCGCCAGCAGCCCCTCGGGCAGGGTGACAGGGGGGTCACCCCTCCACTTT
cdr3_aa: CASSPSGRVTGGSPLHF

v_call: TRBV5-6
j_call: TRBJ2-1
cdr3_length: 14
d_call: -
clone_size: -
cdr3_nt: TGTGCCAGCAGCTTGGGGGGCAGGTGGAATGAGCAGTTCTTC
cdr3_aa: CASSLGGRWNEQFF

v_call: TRBV27
j_call: TRBJ1-6
cdr3_length: 15
d_call: -
clone_size: once
cdr3_nt: TGTGCCAGCAGTGGTCTGACAGGAGTAAGTTCACCCCTCCACTTT
cdr3_aa: CASSGLTGVSSPLHF

v_call: TRBV2
j_call: TRBJ2-7
cdr3_length: 11
d_call: TRBD1
clone_size: -
cdr3_nt: TGTGCCAGCACTACAGGGGACGAGCAGTACTTC
cdr3_aa: CASTTGDEQYF

v_call: TRBV7-2
j_call: TRBJ1-2
cdr3_length: 17
d_call: TRBD1
clone_size: -
cdr3_nt: TGTGCCAGCAGGTCCAACAGGGGGCGCCAGGCTAACTATGGCTACACCTTC
cdr3_aa: CASRSNRGRQANYGYTF

v_call: TRBV2
j_call: TRBJ1-2
cdr3_length: 12
d_call: TRBD1
clone_size: -
cdr3_nt: TGTGCCAGCGCCGGGACAGCCTATGGCTACACCTTC
cdr3_aa: CASAGTAYGYTF

v_call: TRBV15
j_call: TRBJ1-1
cdr3_length: 14
d_call: -
clone_size: once
cdr3_nt: TGTGCCACCAGCAGCCTGCGGGGGAGCACTGAAGCTTTCTTT
cdr3_aa: CATSSLRGSTEAFF

v_call: TRBV5-1
j_call: TRBJ2-3
cdr3_length: 14
d_call: TRBD2
clone_size: -
cdr3_nt: TGCGCCAGCAGCCCGGGACTAGCGGGGGGGCCGGGGTATTTT
cdr3_aa: CASSPGLAGGPGYF

v_call: TRBV4-3
j_call: TRBJ2-5
cdr3_length: 18
d_call: TRBD2
clone_size: -
cdr3_nt: TGCGCCAGCAGCCAAGATGGGCTAGCGGGAGGAGTTGGAGAGACCCAGTACTTC
cdr3_aa: CASSQDGLAGGVGETQYF

v_call: TRBV6-5
j_call: TRBJ1-2
cdr3_length: 15
d_call: -
clone_size: -
cdr3_nt: TGTGCCAGCAGTTACTCGCGCGACAGTACATATGGCTACACCTTC
cdr3_aa: CASSYSRDSTYGYTF

v_call: TRBV9
j_call: TRBJ2-3
cdr3_length: 16
d_call: -
clone_size: -
cdr3_nt: TGTGCCAGCAGCGTAGCTTCTGTAGCGGCGGTTCAAACGCAGTATTTT
cdr3_aa: CASSVASVAAVQTQYF

v_call: TRBV27
j_call: TRBJ2-1
cdr3_length: 16
d_call: TRBD2
clone_size: -
cdr3_nt: TGTGCCAGCAGACTTCAAACTAGCGGGAGTGAGAATGAGCAGTTCTTC
cdr3_aa: CASRLQTSGSENEQFF

v_call: TRBV19
j_call: TRBJ2-6
cdr3_length: 19
d_call: -
clone_size: -
cdr3_nt: TGTGCCAGTAGTACCCCGGACTTCTTAACTGACTCTGGGGCCAACGTCCTGACTTTC
cdr3_aa: CASSTPDFLTDSGANVLTF

v_call: TRBV4-2
j_call: TRBJ2-5
cdr3_length: 16
d_call: TRBD2
clone_size: -
cdr3_nt: TGTGCCAGCAGCCAAGATCGGGGGGGCCGGAGGGAGACCCAGTACTTC
cdr3_aa: CASSQDRGGRRETQYF

v_call: TRBV4-2
j_call: TRBJ1-1
cdr3_length: 13
d_call: TRBD1
clone_size: few
cdr3_nt: TGTGCCGTTCTGATCCCGGGACAGATCAAAGCTTTCTTT
cdr3_aa: CAVLIPGQIKAFF

v_call: TRBV30
j_call: TRBJ2-7
cdr3_length: 14
d_call: TRBD1
clone_size: -
cdr3_nt: TGTGCCTGGCAGCCGGGGACAGTTACCTACGAGCAGTACTTC
cdr3_aa: CAWQPGTVTYEQYF

v_call: TRBV7-9
j_call: TRBJ2-7
cdr3_length: 14
d_call: -
clone_size: -
cdr3_nt: TGTGCCAGCAGCTTAGTGGGGCCTACCTACGAGCAGTACTTC
cdr3_aa: CASSLVGPTYEQYF

v_call: TRBV28
j_call: TRBJ1-1
cdr3_length: 14
d_call: -
clone_size: few
cdr3_nt: TGTGCCAGCAGTTTTTCCCCCGTGAACACTGAAGCTTTCTTT
cdr3_aa: CASSFSPVNTEAFF

v_call: TRBV27
j_call: TRBJ2-7
cdr3_length: 16
d_call: TRBD1
clone_size: -
cdr3_nt: TGTGCCGGCCGCGAGTTATGGGACAGGAGCTCCTACGAGCAGTACTTC
cdr3_aa: CAGRELWDRSSYEQYF

v_call: TRBV19
j_call: TRBJ2-2
cdr3_length: 17
d_call: TRBD1
clone_size: -
cdr3_nt: TGTGCCAGTAGTCGGGGACAGGGCTTAGGGAACACCGGGGAGCTGTTTTTT
cdr3_aa: CASSRGQGLGNTGELFF

v_call: TRBV10-3
j_call: TRBJ2-3
cdr3_length: 14
d_call: -
clone_size: -
cdr3_nt: TGTGCCATCAGTGAACGGGATTCCACAGATACGCAGTATTTT
cdr3_aa: CAISERDSTDTQYF

v_call: TRBV9
j_call: TRBJ2-2
cdr3_length: 16
d_call: TRBD1
clone_size: -
cdr3_nt: TGTGCCAGCAGCGCGCTGGGGACAGGGTTAACCGGGGAGCTGTTTTTT
cdr3_aa: CASSALGTGLTGELFF

v_call: TRBV30
j_call: TRBJ2-7
cdr3_length: 13
d_call: TRBD1
clone_size: -
cdr3_nt: TGTGCCTGGACTCCAGGGGGTACGTACGAGCAGTACTTC
cdr3_aa: CAWTPGGTYEQYF

v_call: TRBV5-1
j_call: TRBJ1-3
cdr3_length: 16
d_call: -
clone_size: once
cdr3_nt: TGCGCCAGCAGCCCAACCTCGACAGGCTCTGGAAACACCATATATTTT
cdr3_aa: CASSPTSTGSGNTIYF

v_call: TRBV7-9
j_call: TRBJ2-1
cdr3_length: 14
d_call: TRBD2
clone_size: -
cdr3_nt: TGTGCCAGCAGCAACGGGGGGGGTCACAATGAGCAGTTCTTC
cdr3_aa: CASSNGGGHNEQFF

v_call: TRBV19
j_call: TRBJ1-2
cdr3_length: 14
d_call: -
clone_size: -
cdr3_nt: TGTGCCAGTAGTATCGGGGGGGCGAACTATGGCTACACCTTC
cdr3_aa: CASSIGGANYGYTF

v_call: TRBV19
j_call: TRBJ1-1
cdr3_length: 14
d_call: TRBD1
clone_size: -
cdr3_nt: TGTGCCAGTAGTGCCGACAGGGGGGACACTGAAGCTTTCTTT
cdr3_aa: CASSADRGDTEAFF

v_call: TRBV19
j_call: TRBJ2-3
cdr3_length: 15
d_call: -
clone_size: -
cdr3_nt: TGTGCCAGTACCACGGGGGGCCTGAGCACAGATACGCAGTATTTT
cdr3_aa: CASTTGGLSTDTQYF

v_call: TRBV19
j_call: TRBJ1-2
cdr3_length: 17
d_call: TRBD1
clone_size: few
cdr3_nt: TGTGCCAGTAGTATCCTCCGCTCCTCAGGGGGACGTGAGGGCTACACCTTC
cdr3_aa: CASSILRSSGGREGYTF